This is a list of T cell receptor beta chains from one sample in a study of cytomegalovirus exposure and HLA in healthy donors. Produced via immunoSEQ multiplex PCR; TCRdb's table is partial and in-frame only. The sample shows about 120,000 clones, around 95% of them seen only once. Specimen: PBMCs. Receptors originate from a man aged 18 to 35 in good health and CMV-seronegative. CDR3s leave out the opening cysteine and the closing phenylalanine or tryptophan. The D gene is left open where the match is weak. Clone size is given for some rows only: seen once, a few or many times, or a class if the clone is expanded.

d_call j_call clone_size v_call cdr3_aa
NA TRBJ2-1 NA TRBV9 ASSVADSLNEQF
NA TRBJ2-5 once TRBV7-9 ASSSPLRGGYQETQY
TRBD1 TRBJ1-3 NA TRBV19 ASSLRDSSGNTIY
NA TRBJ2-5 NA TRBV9 ASSVDGRQETQY
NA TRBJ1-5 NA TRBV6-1 ASSEAPGVRGNQPQH
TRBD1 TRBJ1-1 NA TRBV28 ASSSLRQGADTEAF
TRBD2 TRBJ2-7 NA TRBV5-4 ASSLGALAGGPPYEQY
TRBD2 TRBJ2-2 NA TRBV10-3 AIRDRGGDTGELF
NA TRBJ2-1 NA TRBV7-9 ASSPMGPTAYNEQF
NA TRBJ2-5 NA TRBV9 ASSVATEETQY
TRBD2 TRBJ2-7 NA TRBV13 ASSLPSGRAMGYEQY
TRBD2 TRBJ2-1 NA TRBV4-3 ASSQEGGSFGHEQF
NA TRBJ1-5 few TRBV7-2 ASSPGVMGNQPQH
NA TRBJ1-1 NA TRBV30 AWSAVTEAF
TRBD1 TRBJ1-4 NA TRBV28 ASTGGIYNEKLF
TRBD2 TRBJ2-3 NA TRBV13 ASSFAGVADTQY
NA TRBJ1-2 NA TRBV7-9 ASSLLTGNFYGYT
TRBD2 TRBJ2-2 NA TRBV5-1 ASSNLAGATNTGELF
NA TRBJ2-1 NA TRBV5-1 ASSEDWAGEQF
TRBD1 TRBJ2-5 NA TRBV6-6 ASRGQGSAAQY
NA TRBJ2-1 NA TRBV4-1 ASSESGYNEQF
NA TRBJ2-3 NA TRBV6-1 ASRETGVTVTQY
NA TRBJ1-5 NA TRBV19 ASSIRQGDQPQH
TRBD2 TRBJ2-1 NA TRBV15 ATSRIRLAGEDEQF
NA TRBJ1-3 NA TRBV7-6 ASSPLQVGEGTIY
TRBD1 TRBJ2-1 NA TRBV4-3 ASSLRQGDYNEQF
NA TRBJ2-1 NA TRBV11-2 ASSSVGTRNEQF
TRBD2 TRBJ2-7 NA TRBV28 ASTRTSGSYEQY
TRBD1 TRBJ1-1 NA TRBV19 ASSTPQGVRGGF
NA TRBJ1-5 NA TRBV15 ATSRDKQDQPQH
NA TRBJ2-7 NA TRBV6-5 ASSNRDFGSYEQY
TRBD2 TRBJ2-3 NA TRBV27 ASNRGGSGTDTQY
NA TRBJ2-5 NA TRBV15 ATSRDTAPRPSLQETQY
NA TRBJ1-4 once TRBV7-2 ASSSILTEVDEKLF
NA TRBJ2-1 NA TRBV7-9 ASSLGYKEQF
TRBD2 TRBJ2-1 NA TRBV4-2 ASSPLVPYTSDPF
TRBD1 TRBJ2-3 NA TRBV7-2 ASSFPLDRDSSTDTQY
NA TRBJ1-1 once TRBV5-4 ASSFAGLWTEAF
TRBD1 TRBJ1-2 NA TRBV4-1 ASSLHPGQGDSNYGYT
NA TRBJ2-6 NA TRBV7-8 ASSRGVWANVLT
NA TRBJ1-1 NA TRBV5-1 ASSLGAGEAF
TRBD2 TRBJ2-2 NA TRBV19 ASSMGTSYFGELF
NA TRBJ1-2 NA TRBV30 AWSPRGNYGYT
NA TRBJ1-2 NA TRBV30 AWSDRYYGYT
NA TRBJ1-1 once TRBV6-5 ASSYSTGNEAF
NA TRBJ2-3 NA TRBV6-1 ASSEDITDTQY
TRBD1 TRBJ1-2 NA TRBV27 ASSFGQGYGYT
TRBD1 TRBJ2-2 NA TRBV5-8 ASSRGQGGATGELF
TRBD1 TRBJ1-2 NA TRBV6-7 ASSYQRFGTGGISVDYGYT
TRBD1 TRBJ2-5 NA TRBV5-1 ASSEGQGAGTQY
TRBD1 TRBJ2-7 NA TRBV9 ASSPWDRREQY
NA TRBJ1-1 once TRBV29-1 SVQLNTEAF
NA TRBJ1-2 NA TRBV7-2 ASSVDGGIYGYT
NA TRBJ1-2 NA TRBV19 ASRFGYGANYGYT